This paragraph reports one T cell receptor (beta chain). The antigen is unknown. V was pared by 2 bases and J by 5 bases, with 4 bases between. This CDR3 is built from 12 residues. The germline V gene has CDR1 SGHDN and CDR2 FVKESK. This sample was included in a study of T-cell reconstitution after alpha-beta-depleted transplantation in children. The study, taken as a whole, reports: Surviving recipient T cells and thymic progenitors accounted for the high day-60 TCRbeta diversity observed in some patients. The origin of alpha-beta T cells about two months after transplant was reportedly several hundred expanded graft clones. Among T cells one year after transplant, newly produced cells accounted for most counts and diversity.

Library preparation (for TCRbeta) was performed with unique molecular identifiers. TCRdb passed the PCR reads through MiXCR, listing each CDR3 protein once. The sample contains some 120,000 distinct CDR3 sequences, under 30% of which appear only once. The chain uses TRBV14 and TRBJ2-1; D not resolved. The sequencing here drew on PBMCs, mostly from graft donor cells, taken 180 days after TCRalphabeta/CD19-depleted stem cell transplant. The origin of this receptor is a male patient between 2 and 15 years old who had a stem cell transplant for chronic granulomatous disease, so the T cells may come from the graft donor. The CDR3 DNA follows: TGTGCCAGCAGCCAACCCCACAATGAGCAGTTCTTC. Translating gives CASSQPHNEQFF.